Presented here are 5 T cell receptor beta chains from one specimen sequenced in a study of blood T cell repertoires in COVID-19. Measured with immunoSEQ multiplex PCR; TCRdb has only the in-frame clones, and not every one. Here the sample spans about 190,000 clones, roughly 84% being singletons. The source material was peripheral blood. Source of these receptors: a human donor in a cohort sampled during active COVID-19.

In its sample, this clone was seen once. The rearrangement uses TRBV4-1 and TRBJ2-6; no definite D call. Per germline, CDR1 MGHRA and CDR2 YSYEKL. Between the trimmed V and J ends, which lost 4 bases and 2 bases, there was a span of 9 bases. There are 15 residues in the CDR3. The CDR3 DNA reads as TGCGCCAGCAGCCGGAACTACCCTGGGGCCAACGTCCTGACTTTC. Amino acids: CASSRNYPGANVLTF.

The rearrangement joins TRBV5-5 to TRBJ2-1, with D perhaps matching TRBD2 (6 bases). Trimming took off 3 bases at V and 9 bases at J, with 13 bases between the two ends. Per germline, CDR1 SGHKS and CDR2 YYEKEE (reference sequence). CDR3 length: 13 amino acids. The CDR3 loop reads CASSWGVSGEQFF. DNA of the CDR3: TGTGCCAGCAGCTGGGGGGTTTCGGGTGAGCAGTTCTTC.

The V and J genes are TRBV29-1 and TRBJ2-2; a weak D match, TRBD2 (6 bases). Germline CDR1 SQVTM, CDR2 ANQGSEA. This CDR3 has 15 amino acids. Trimming stripped 5 bases from V and 2 bases from J, with 15 bases between. The CDR3, as DNA: TGCAGCGTTTTTTGGGGACTGGGAAACACCGGGGAGCTGTTTTTT. Translated: CSVFWGLGNTGELFF.

The chain uses TRBV7-6 and TRBJ2-1; tentatively, D is TRBD1 (6 bases). CDR3 length: 13 amino acids. Trimming left V 7 bases short and J 8 bases short, with 15 bases between. Germline values: CDR1 SGHVS, CDR2 FNYEAQ. The CDR3 spells CASTSSQGYEQFF. For the CDR3, the DNA is TGTGCCAGCACCTCTAGTCAGGGGTATGAGCAGTTCTTC.

The chain is built from TRBV4-1 and TRBJ2-4; D ambiguous. The V gene's germline CDR1 is MGHRA and CDR2 YSYEKL. V lost 1 base to trimming and J lost 6 bases, with 13 bases between them. The CDR3 spans 15 residues. In nucleotides, the CDR3 is TGCGCCAGCAGCCAAGGTCATGAGGCAGTAAACATTCAGTACTTC. Translated, it gives CASSQGHEAVNIQYF.